The clone carrying this T cell receptor beta chain was found many times. TCRdb reanalysed the PCR reads using MiXCR and keeps one entry per CDR3 protein. The sample contains roughly 81,000 distinct CDR3 sequences, 45% to 55% of which appear only once. This entry comes from a study of CDR3 diversity in severe acne. Germline-derived CDR1 and CDR2 are KGHDR and SFDVKD. The CDR3 sequence is 15 residues long. Deletions cut 4 bases from V and 7 bases from J, with 15 bases between. The receptor was derived from a male donor in good health, serving as a control. The chain has TRBV24-1 and TRBJ1-4; tentatively, D is TRBD1 (5 bases). The sequenced sample was blood. Here the CDR3 DNA reads TGTGCCACCAGTGAAATTACAGGTTTCGGTGAAAAACTGTTTTTT. This encodes CATSEITGFGEKLFF.